This T cell receptor beta chain stems from a study of post-analysis software for immune sequencing data. The overall study: Included courses were relapsing-remitting and secondary progressive multiple sclerosis; progressive-relapsing multiple sclerosis was also included.

Prepared TCR beta cDNA libraries contained unique molecular identifiers. TCRdb passed the PCR reads through MiXCR, listing each CDR3 protein once. The sample has 350,000 to 500,000 distinct CDR3 sequences; over 30% are singletons. Study-wide findings and caveats: The study found significantly lower normalized Chao1 diversity in multiple sclerosis patients than in controls. Strong co-clustering by F measure was seen for same-batch samples.

This clonotype was detected only a few times. As yet, its antigen is unknown. The sequencing input was blood. The sequence derives from a girl aged 2 to 10 with multiple sclerosis.

For the CDR3, the DNA is TGTGCCAGCAGTTACTCGATAAAATATTCCACTGAGCAGTTCTTC. Translated, it gives CASSYSIKYSTEQFF. The V call is TRBV6-6, the J call TRBJ2-1; D is unclear. The CDR3 runs to 15 residues. V lost 0 bases and J 9 bases, leaving 15 bases between the germline ends. The germline CDR1 and CDR2 sequences are MNHNY and SVGAGI (reference sequence).